A selection of T cell receptor beta chains follows, all from one sample in a study of identical twins. TCRdb recomputed calls from the 5' RACE reads with MiXCR, one row per CDR3 protein. The data hold a few hundred thousand distinct CDR3 sequences, with 7% to 9.5% observed a single time. Sequencing was done on a sample of naive T cells sorted from blood. Source of these receptors: a woman between 45 and 65 years old in good health. Each CDR3 is given with its conserved first and last residue. The order of the fields is J gene, D gene, V gene, clone size, CDR3 protein, CDR3 DNA. The D gene is left open where the match is weak. Clone size, where shown, is once, few, many, or a class for clones that have expanded.

TRBJ2-1 | - | TRBV4-1 | many | CASSGPQSDNEQFF | TGCGCCAGCAGCGGCCCCCAATCGGATAATGAGCAGTTCTTC
TRBJ2-2 | - | TRBV4-1 | many | CASSPGPPGPWGAGELFF | TGCGCCAGCAGCCCGGGGCCTCCAGGTCCCTGGGGGGCCGGGGAGCTGTTTTTT
TRBJ2-2 | - | TRBV3-1 | - | CASYRGGELFF | TGTGCCAGCTACCGAGGCGGGGAGCTGTTTTTT
TRBJ2-1 | - | TRBV18 | - | CASSPQANVRWEQFF | TGTGCCAGCTCACCACAGGCCAACGTACGGTGGGAGCAGTTCTTC
TRBJ2-3 | TRBD1 | TRBV12-3/TRBV12-4 | many | CASTPRGLTGVDTQYF | TGTGCCAGCACTCCTAGGGGCCTGACAGGGGTAGATACGCAGTATTTT
TRBJ2-3 | - | TRBV10-3 | - | CAIEEGNTQYF | TGTGCCATCGAGGAGGGAAATACGCAGTATTTT
TRBJ2-3 | - | TRBV7-3 | many | CASSLSRLNTQYF | TGTGCCAGCAGCTTAAGTCGGCTCAATACGCAGTATTTT
TRBJ2-7 | TRBD2 | TRBV20-1 | - | CSALRIGGRNGYEQYF | TGCAGTGCCCTAAGGATTGGCGGGAGGAACGGCTACGAGCAGTACTTC
TRBJ2-7 | - | TRBV6-1 | many | CATMGTPSLKQYF | TGTGCCACCATGGGGACACCCTCCCTAAAGCAGTACTTC
TRBJ2-1 | - | TRBV5-1 | - | CASSWPGGEQFF | TGCGCCAGCAGCTGGCCCGGGGGTGAGCAGTTCTTC
TRBJ2-3 | TRBD2 | TRBV3-1 | few | CASSPGLAYAVATQYF | TGTGCCAGCAGCCCTGGACTAGCTTATGCGGTTGCAACGCAGTATTTT
TRBJ2-2 | TRBD2 | TRBV7-9 | few | CASPGLKRDNTGELFF | TGTGCCAGCCCAGGCCTGAAGCGGGACAACACCGGGGAGCTGTTTTTT
TRBJ2-1 | TRBD2 | TRBV5-6 | - | CASSSLLAGGSDNEQFF | TGTGCCAGCAGCTCACTGCTAGCGGGAGGGTCAGACAATGAGCAGTTCTTC
TRBJ1-4 | - | TRBV6-6 | many | CASSTRQAFNEKLFF | TGTGCCAGCAGTACTAGACAGGCCTTTAATGAAAAACTGTTTTTT
TRBJ2-1 | TRBD2 | TRBV29-1 | few | CSVRTSGTLGNEQFF | TGCAGCGTTCGGACTAGCGGAACTCTAGGGAATGAGCAGTTCTTC
TRBJ1-1 | TRBD1 | TRBV5-1 | many | CASSLVGGRNTEAFF | TGCGCCAGCAGCTTGGTAGGGGGCAGAAACACTGAAGCTTTCTTT
TRBJ2-1 | TRBD2 | TRBV2 | many | CASSAAGGTYNEQFF | TGTGCCAGCAGTGCTGCGGGAGGAACCTACAATGAGCAGTTCTTC
TRBJ2-7 | TRBD1 | TRBV10-3 | few | CAIMGDSRDEQYF | TGTGCCATCATGGGGGACAGCCGGGACGAGCAGTACTTC
TRBJ2-5 | - | TRBV5-1 | many | CASTKGLLQETQYF | TGCGCCAGCACAAAGGGACTTTTACAAGAGACCCAGTACTTC
TRBJ2-3 | - | TRBV7-2 | - | CASSLSVRASTDTQYF | TGTGCCAGCAGCTTATCGGTGCGAGCCTCCACAGATACGCAGTATTTT
TRBJ1-1 | - | TRBV29-1 | few | CSALGKEWNTEAFF | TGCAGCGCCCTCGGAAAGGAGTGGAACACTGAAGCTTTCTTT
TRBJ2-7 | TRBD1 | TRBV25-1 | - | CASSAPGQGKSYEQYF | TGTGCCAGCAGTGCACCGGGACAGGGCAAATCCTACGAGCAGTACTTC
TRBJ2-1 | - | TRBV3-1 | - | CASSQDSRTYNEQFF | TGTGCCAGCAGCCAAGATAGCAGGACCTACAATGAGCAGTTCTTC
TRBJ2-2 | - | TRBV5-1 | - | CASSWVGGELFF | TGCGCCAGCAGCTGGGTAGGAGGGGAGCTGTTTTTT
TRBJ2-7 | TRBD2 | TRBV20-1 | - | CSAAPGLGSYEQYF | TGCAGTGCTGCACCGGGACTAGGTAGCTACGAGCAGTACTTC
TRBJ1-3 | - | TRBV19 | - | CASNQDSGNTIYF | TGTGCCAGTAACCAGGACTCTGGAAACACCATATATTTT
TRBJ2-5 | - | TRBV27 | few | CASRGPSDYLQETQYF | TGTGCCAGCAGAGGTCCAAGCGACTATCTCCAAGAGACCCAGTACTTC
TRBJ1-2 | TRBD1 | TRBV5-1 | few | CASSLGQGAFYGYTF | TGCGCCAGCAGCTTGGGGCAGGGGGCCTTCTATGGCTACACCTTC